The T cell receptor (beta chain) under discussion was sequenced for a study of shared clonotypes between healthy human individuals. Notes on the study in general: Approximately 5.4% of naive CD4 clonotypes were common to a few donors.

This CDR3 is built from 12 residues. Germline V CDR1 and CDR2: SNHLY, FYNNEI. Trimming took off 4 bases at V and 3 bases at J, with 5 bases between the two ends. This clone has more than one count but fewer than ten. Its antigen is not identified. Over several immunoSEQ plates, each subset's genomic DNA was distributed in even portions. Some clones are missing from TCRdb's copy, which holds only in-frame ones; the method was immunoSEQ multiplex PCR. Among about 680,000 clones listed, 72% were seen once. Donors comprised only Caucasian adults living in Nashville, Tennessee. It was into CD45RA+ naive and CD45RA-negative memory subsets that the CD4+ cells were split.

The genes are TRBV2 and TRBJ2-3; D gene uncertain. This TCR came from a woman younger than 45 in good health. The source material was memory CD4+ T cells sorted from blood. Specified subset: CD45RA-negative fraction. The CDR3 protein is CASSGTTDTQYF. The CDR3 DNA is TGTGCCAGCAGTGGAACTACAGATACGCAGTATTTT.